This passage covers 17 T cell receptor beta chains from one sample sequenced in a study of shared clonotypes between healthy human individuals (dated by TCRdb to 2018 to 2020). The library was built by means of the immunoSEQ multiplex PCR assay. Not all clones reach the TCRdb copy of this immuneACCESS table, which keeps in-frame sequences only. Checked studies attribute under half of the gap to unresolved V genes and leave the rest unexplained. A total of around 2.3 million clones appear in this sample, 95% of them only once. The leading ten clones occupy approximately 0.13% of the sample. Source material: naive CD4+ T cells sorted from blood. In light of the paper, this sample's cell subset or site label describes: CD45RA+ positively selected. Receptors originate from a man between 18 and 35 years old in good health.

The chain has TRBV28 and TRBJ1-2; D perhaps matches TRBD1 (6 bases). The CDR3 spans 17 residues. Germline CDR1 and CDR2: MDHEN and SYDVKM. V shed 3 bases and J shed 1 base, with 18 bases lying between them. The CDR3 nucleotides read TGTGCCAGCAGTTTCGGGGGCCTAGGGCTCGGTAACTATGGCTACACCTTC. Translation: CASSFGGLGLGNYGYTF.

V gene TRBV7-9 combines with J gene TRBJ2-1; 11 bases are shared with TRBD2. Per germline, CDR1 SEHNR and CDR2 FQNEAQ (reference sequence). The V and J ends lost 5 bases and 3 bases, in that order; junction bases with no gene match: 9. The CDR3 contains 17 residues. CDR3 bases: TGTGCCAGCAGCCAAACTGGACTAGCGGGCTACTACAATGAGCAGTTCTTC. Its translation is CASSQTGLAGYYNEQFF.

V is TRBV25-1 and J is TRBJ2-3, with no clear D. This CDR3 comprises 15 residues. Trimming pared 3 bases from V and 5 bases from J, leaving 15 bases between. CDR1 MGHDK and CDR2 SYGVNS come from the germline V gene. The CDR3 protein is CASSEDRPLGDTQYF. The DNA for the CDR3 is TGTGCCAGCAGTGAGGACCGTCCCTTGGGAGATACGCAGTATTTT.

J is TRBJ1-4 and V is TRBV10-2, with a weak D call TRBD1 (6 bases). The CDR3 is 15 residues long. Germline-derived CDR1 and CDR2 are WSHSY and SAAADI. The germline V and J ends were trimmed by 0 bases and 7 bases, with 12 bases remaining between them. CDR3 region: CASSESGGGAEKLFF. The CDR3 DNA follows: TGCGCCAGCAGTGAGTCTGGAGGGGGTGCTGAAAAACTGTTTTTT.

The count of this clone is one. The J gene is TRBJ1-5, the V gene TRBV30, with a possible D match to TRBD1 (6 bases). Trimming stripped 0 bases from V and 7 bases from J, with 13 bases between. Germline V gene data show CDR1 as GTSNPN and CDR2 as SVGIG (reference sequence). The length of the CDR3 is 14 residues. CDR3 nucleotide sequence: TGTGCCTGGAGTGTAAACAGGGCTGGCCAGCCCCAGCATTTT. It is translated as CAWSVNRAGQPQHF.

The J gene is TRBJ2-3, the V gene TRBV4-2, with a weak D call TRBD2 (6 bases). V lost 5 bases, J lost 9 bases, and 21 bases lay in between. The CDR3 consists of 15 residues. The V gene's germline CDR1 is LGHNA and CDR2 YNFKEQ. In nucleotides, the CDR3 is TGTGCCAGCAGCGGAGTTGGCGGGGCCCAGATGACGCAGTATTTT. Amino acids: CASSGVGGAQMTQYF.

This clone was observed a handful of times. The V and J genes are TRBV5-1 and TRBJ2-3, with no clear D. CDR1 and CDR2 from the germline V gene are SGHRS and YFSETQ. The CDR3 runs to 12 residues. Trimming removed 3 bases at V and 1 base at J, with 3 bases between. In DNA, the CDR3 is TGCGCCAGCAGCTGGGGCACAGATACGCAGTATTTT. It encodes CASSWGTDTQYF.

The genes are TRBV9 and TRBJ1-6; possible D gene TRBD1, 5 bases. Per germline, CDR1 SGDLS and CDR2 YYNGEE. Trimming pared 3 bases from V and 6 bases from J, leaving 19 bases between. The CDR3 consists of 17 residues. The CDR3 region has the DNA TGTGCCAGCAGCGGGCCTCTGGGGGAAACCGCTAATTCACCCCTCCACTTT. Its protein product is CASSGPLGETANSPLHF.

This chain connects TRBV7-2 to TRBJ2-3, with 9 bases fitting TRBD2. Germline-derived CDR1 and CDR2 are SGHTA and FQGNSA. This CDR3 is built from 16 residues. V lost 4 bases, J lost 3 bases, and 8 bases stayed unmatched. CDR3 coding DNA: TGTGCCAGCAGCTCGGGTGGCGGGAGGGAGACAGATACGCAGTATTTT. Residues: CASSSGGGRETDTQYF.

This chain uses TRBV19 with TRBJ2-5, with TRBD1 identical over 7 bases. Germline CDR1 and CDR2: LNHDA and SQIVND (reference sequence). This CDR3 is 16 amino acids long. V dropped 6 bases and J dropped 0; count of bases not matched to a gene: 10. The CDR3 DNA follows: TGTGCCAGTAGCCTACAGGGGTCTGGCTACCAAGAGACCCAGTACTTC. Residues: CASSLQGSGYQETQYF.

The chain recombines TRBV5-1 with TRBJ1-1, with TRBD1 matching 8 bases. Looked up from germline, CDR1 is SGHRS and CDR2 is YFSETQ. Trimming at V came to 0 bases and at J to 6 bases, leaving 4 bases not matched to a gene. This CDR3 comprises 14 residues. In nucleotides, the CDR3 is TGCGCCAGCAGCTTGGAGGACAGGGCCCCTGAAGCTTTCTTT. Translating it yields CASSLEDRAPEAFF.

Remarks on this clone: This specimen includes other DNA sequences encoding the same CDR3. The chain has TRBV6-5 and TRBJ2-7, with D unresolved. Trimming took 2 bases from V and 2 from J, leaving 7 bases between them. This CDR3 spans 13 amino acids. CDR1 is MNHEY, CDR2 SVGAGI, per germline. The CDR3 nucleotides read TGTGCCAGCAGTTACCGTGAAACCTACGAGCAGTACTTC. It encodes CASSYRETYEQYF.

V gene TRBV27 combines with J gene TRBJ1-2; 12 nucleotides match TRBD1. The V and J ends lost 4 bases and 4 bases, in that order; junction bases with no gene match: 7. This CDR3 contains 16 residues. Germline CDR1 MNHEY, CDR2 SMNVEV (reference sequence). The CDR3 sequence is CASSSGQGAVGYGYTF. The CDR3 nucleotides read TGTGCCAGCAGTTCGGGACAGGGGGCGGTTGGCTATGGCTACACCTTC.

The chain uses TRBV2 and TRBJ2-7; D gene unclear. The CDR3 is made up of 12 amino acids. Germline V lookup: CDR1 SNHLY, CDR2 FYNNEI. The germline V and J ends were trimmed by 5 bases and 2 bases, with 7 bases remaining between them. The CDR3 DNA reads TGTGCCAGCAGTTCTTGGGCCTACGAGCAGTACTTC. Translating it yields CASSSWAYEQYF.

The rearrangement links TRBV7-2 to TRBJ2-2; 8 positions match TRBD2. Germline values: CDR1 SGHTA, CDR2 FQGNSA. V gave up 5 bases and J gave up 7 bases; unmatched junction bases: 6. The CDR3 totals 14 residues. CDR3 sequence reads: CASSDSGTLGELFF. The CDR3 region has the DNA TGTGCCAGCAGCGATAGCGGGACCCTCGGGGAGCTGTTTTTT.

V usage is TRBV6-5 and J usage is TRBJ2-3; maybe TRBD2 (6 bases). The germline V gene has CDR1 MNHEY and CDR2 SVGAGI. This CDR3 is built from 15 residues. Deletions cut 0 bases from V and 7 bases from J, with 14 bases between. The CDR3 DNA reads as TGTGCCAGCAGTTACTCGGGCGGGAATTGGAATACGCAGTATTTT. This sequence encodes CASSYSGGNWNTQYF.

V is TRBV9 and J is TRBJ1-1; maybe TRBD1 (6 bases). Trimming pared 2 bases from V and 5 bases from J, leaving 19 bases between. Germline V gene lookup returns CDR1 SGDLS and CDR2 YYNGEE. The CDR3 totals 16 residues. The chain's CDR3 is CASSVIDRGPGTEAFF. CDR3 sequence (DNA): TGTGCCAGCAGCGTCATCGATCGGGGGCCTGGGACTGAAGCTTTCTTT.